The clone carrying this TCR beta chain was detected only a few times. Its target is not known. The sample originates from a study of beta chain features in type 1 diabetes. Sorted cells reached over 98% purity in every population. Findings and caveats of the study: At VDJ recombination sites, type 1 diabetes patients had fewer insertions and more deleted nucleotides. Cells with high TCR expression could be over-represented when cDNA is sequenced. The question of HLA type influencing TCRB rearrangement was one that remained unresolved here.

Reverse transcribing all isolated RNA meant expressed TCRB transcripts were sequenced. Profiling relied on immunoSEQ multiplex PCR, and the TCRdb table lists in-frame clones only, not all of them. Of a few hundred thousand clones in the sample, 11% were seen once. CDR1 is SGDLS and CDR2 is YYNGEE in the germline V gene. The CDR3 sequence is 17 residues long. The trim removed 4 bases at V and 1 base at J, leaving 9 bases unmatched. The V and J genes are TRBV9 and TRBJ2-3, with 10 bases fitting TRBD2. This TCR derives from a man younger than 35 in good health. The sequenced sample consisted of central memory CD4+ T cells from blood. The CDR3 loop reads CASSRRSLAGGTDTQYF. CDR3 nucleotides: TGTGCCAGCAGCCGTAGATCCCTAGCGGGGGGCACAGATACGCAGTATTTT. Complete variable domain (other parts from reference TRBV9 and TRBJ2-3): DSGVTQTPKHLITATGQRVTLRCSPRSGDLSVYWYQQSLDQGLQFLIQYYNGEERAKGNILERFSAQQFPDLHSELNLSSLELGDSALYFCASSRRSLAGGTDTQYFGPGTRLTVL.